In its sample, the clone carrying this T cell receptor beta chain was seen many times. The data were obtained in a study of neurological immune-mediated disorders. CDR1 is SQVTM and CDR2 is ANQGSEA in the germline V gene. Trimming took off 3 bases at V and 0 bases at J, with 14 bases between the two ends. The CDR3 totals 15 residues. TCRdb reprocessed the 5' RACE reads with MiXCR, giving one entry per CDR3 protein. The sample includes about 33,000 distinct CDR3 sequences, over 1.2% of them seen just once. The chain uses TRBV29-1 and TRBJ1-2; D gene unclear. The sequenced material came from PBMCs. The TCR sequence derives from a woman aged 25 to 39 with multiple sclerosis. The CDR3 region has the DNA TGCAGCGTTGATGGTACGAGACACGCTAACTATGGCTACACCTTC. Residues: CSVDGTRHANYGYTF.